This T cell receptor (beta chain) was profiled in a study of T-cell reconstitution after alpha-beta-depleted transplantation in children. Comments on this clonotype: As yet, its antigen is unknown.

The library targeted TCRbeta and was prepared with unique molecular identifiers. TCRdb called the PCR reads again in MiXCR, with one record for every CDR3 protein. The sample lists just under 350,000 distinct CDR3 sequences, 16% occurring once. Study observations and caveats: TCRbeta diversity was high at day 60 in some patients (a result of surviving recipient T cells and thymic progenitors). About two months after transplant, alpha-beta T cells reportedly came from several hundred expanded graft clones.

This clonotype was obtained from a male patient aged 2-9 years who had a stem cell transplant for acute lymphoblastic leukemia, so the T cells may come from the graft donor. Sample: PBMCs, mostly from graft donor cells, taken 360 days after TCRalphabeta/CD19-depleted stem cell transplant.

In nucleotides, the CDR3 is TGTGCCACATTTCCTGGAAACACCATATATTTT. Its translation: CATFPGNTIYF. The chain carries TRBV2 and TRBJ1-3, with D unclear. The CDR3 extends over 11 amino acids. The V gene lost 10 bases and the J gene lost 2 bases, with 6 bases spanning the gap. The germline V gene encodes CDR1 SNHLY and CDR2 FYNNEI.